The T cell receptor (beta chain) under discussion was sequenced for a study of shared clonotypes between healthy human individuals (dated by TCRdb to 2020 to 2022). At the level of the whole study: The cohort comprised a couple of women and three men aged 18 to 49 years. Per donor, three plates each were used for CD4 naive and CD4 memory, two for CD8 naive, and one for CD8 memory. Blood TCR repertoires of four to six healthy adults were deeply sequenced to estimate repertoire size and the extent of clonotype sharing between individuals. Between about 0.85 and 10 billion PBMCs per donor were obtained by leukapheresis. Different laboratories and diverse techniques were used to prepare libraries and sequence TCR repertoires, to increase sequencing depth and limit assay-specific biases. Summary of the overall study and its limitations: Pairwise subsampling indicated that sequencing depth was expected to affect the degree of clonotype sharing among donors. Rarefaction of sorted-subset datasets indicated incomplete sequencing despite the large sequencing depth. Only blood was sampled, and tissue TCR repertoires likely differ from those in blood. Naive subsets generally had larger estimated clonotype richness than memory subsets. About 5% of naive CD4, roughly 3.5% of naive CD8, 2.3% of memory CD4, and about 0.4% of memory CD8 clonotypes were shared across several donors. The small number of donors limited the genetic and exposure-history diversity represented. Higher generation probabilities were observed for clonotypes shared by all four sorted-subset donors than for non-shared clonotypes.

TCR CDR3 regions were amplified from genomic DNA by multiplex PCR using the deep immunoSEQ assay. Extracted genomic DNA from each cell subset was spread evenly across all wells of several immunoSEQ 96-well plates, with each plate serving as a replicate. Each replicate PCR for sorted subsets received around 210 ng genomic DNA, equal to tens of thousands of T cell genomes. Purified libraries were measured with a Qubit 3.0 fluorometer, size-checked on a Bioanalyzer 2100, and measured again with the KAPA Library Quantification kit. Each immunoSEQ 96-well plate was sequenced on its own single-read 150-cycle Illumina NextSeq 550 flow cell. On the study's bioinformatics: Because only junctional sequences without quality scores were contained in the immunoSEQ output, filtering matching that applied to full-length reads could not be performed. Sequences were annotated with PyIR, a Python wrapper for IgBLAST v1.9, and V/J genes and CDR3 were assigned using IMGT germline references. Reads with weak V/J assignments (E-value above 1e-6), missing CDR3, stop codons, out-of-frame junctions, or ambiguous translated residues were removed. V3J clonotypes were defined as sequences sharing an identical inferred V gene, J gene, and CDR3 amino acid sequence. Percentage overlap between repertoires was computed as shared unique clonotypes divided by the size of the smaller repertoire. Repertoire richness was assessed with RTK rarefaction, the Chao1 estimator, and Recon v2.1 estimates of unobserved clonotypes. Generation probabilities were computed with OLGA for all TCRbeta clonotypes obtained by the gDNA method from a handful of donors. TCRdb obtained this table from immuneACCESS and retained in-frame rearrangements with V and J assigned. These tables miss some clones; where compared with another copy, unresolved V genes account for less than half of the shortfall, and the remainder is unexplained. The V and J calls and clone size come from that table; D and trimming were worked out from the DNA. Within this sample are roughly 2.2 million clones, with roughly 90% of them counted one time only. The ten biggest clones cover about 0.36% of the sample.

The junction carries 5 bases between V and J, which are trimmed by 1 base and 5 bases respectively. The CDR1 and CDR2 encoded by the germline V gene are SGHTA and FQGNSA. CDR3 length: 12 amino acids, cysteine to phenylalanine. The only DNA kept is the CDR3, 36 bases in frame from the first base. The donors were healthy, HIV-negative adults who had no recently reported acute infections or vaccinations. All donors were Caucasian adults living in Nashville, Tennessee, USA. CD4+ T cells were enriched through magnetic negative selection, after which naive cells were positively selected on CD45RA and the remaining negative fraction served as the memory subset. After blood collection by leukapheresis, PBMCs were isolated using Ficoll-Histopaque density gradient centrifugation and then cryopreserved in the vapor phase of liquid nitrogen. Analytical flow cytometry was used to check the purity and quantity of every magnetically sorted T cell population. From each sorted fraction, genomic DNA was isolated and quantified by UV absorbance on a Nanodrop 2000c.

This clone has only a few counts. Its antigen target is currently unknown. It has no much larger one-base neighbor in the sample; base qualities were not kept. This TCR derives from a man younger than 30 in good health. Some clones in this sample may be carry-over from other donors' samples. Sequencing used naive CD4+ T cells from PBMCs. The sample's cell subset or site label, decoded: CD45RA+ positively selected. The sequence links TRBV7-2 to TRBJ1-2, with no confidently assigned D gene. For the CDR3, the sequence is CASSLVEYGYTF. The DNA reads TGTGCCAGCAGCTTAGTTGAATATGGCTACACCTTC.